One and the same sample provided the 10 T cell receptor beta chains below, sequenced in a study of shared clonotypes between healthy human individuals. Generated by immunoSEQ multiplex PCR, the TCRdb table keeps only in-frame clones and is missing some. The sample yields around 700,000 clones, 74% seen once. The sequenced sample consisted of memory CD4+ T cells sorted from blood. As to subset: CD45RA-negative fraction. The source of these receptors is a woman between 25 and 40 years old in good health.

The chain employs TRBV7-2 and TRBJ2-7; 7 nucleotides align to TRBD2. With 3 bases clipped from V and 0 bases from J, the junction kept 8 bases outside the gene matches. This CDR3 has 16 amino acids. Germline values: CDR1 SGHTA, CDR2 FQGNSA. CDR3 sequence reads: CASSFGASGYSYEQYF. As DNA, the CDR3 is TGTGCCAGCAGCTTTGGCGCTAGCGGTTACTCCTACGAGCAGTACTTC. Combining the CDR3 with reference TRBV7-2 and TRBJ2-7 gives the whole variable domain GAGVSQSPSNKVTEKGKDVELRCDPISGHTALYWYRQSLGQGLEFLIYFQGNSAPDKSGLPSDRFSAERTGGSVSTLTIQRTQQEDSAVYLCASSFGASGYSYEQYFGPGTRLTVT.

J is TRBJ2-7 and V is TRBV5-1, with a weak D call TRBD1 (6 bases). Germline CDR1 reads SGHRS; CDR2 reads YFSETQ. The V and J ends lost 2 bases and 7 bases respectively, with 19 bases between them. This CDR3 is 15 amino acids long. The CDR3 loop reads CASSFLGQQPWEQYF. DNA for the CDR3: TGCGCCAGCAGCTTTTTGGGACAACAACCTTGGGAGCAGTACTTC. The full variable domain, in which reference TRBV5-1 and TRBJ2-7 provide the parts outside the CDR3, is KAGVTQTPRYLIKTRGQQVTLSCSPISGHRSVSWYQQTPGQGLQFLFEYFSETQRNKGNFPGRFSGRQFSNSRSEMNVSTLELGDSALYLCASSFLGQQPWEQYFGPGTRLTVT.

The rearrangement links TRBV5-1 to TRBJ2-6, with TRBD2 matching over 7 bases. Trimming at V came to 7 bases and at J to 2 bases, leaving 0 bases not matched to a gene. The CDR3 length is 13 residues. Germline V lookup: CDR1 SGHRS, CDR2 YFSETQ. The CDR3 reads CASREAGANVLTF. CDR3 coding DNA: TGCGCCAGCCGGGAGGCTGGGGCCAACGTCCTGACTTTC.

This chain joins TRBV11-2 and TRBJ2-6; D call uncertain. V was clipped by 1 base and J by 1 base, with 5 bases between them. The germline V gene encodes CDR1 SGHAT and CDR2 FQNNGV. This CDR3 region has 15 residues. The CDR3 is CASSLGESGANVLTF. Here the CDR3 DNA reads TGTGCCAGCAGCTTAGGAGAGTCTGGGGCCAACGTCCTGACTTTC.

V gene TRBV5-4 combines with J gene TRBJ2-3, with TRBD1 matching over 11 bases. Germline CDR1 SGHNT, CDR2 YYREEE (reference sequence). This CDR3 is 16 amino acids long. With 4 bases clipped from V and 1 base from J, the junction kept 5 bases outside the gene matches. CDR3 bases: TGTGCCAGCAGCCCTAGGACAGGGGGCGGCACAGATACGCAGTATTTT. This encodes CASSPRTGGGTDTQYF.

The rearrangement uses TRBV10-2 and TRBJ1-1; 7 nucleotides align to TRBD1. The V gene's germline CDR1 is WSHSY and CDR2 SAAADI. The V segment lost 3 bases and the J segment 5 bases; nucleotides outside the gene matches: 9. CDR3 size: 15 residues. CDR3 sequence: CASSDGDREGTEAFF. CDR3 DNA sequence: TGCGCCAGCAGTGACGGTGACAGGGAGGGGACTGAAGCTTTCTTT.

The chain employs TRBV5-6 and TRBJ1-4; no firm D call. The ends were cut back, 2 bases at V and 5 bases at J, with 4 bases in the middle. Germline values: CDR1 SGHDT, CDR2 YYEEEE. This CDR3 comprises 12 residues. CDR3 DNA sequence: TGTGCCAGCAGCTTCCAGAATGAAAAACTGTTTTTT. It codes for CASSFQNEKLFF.

The chain couples TRBV9 to TRBJ2-1; D ambiguous. Trimming took off 0 bases at V and 2 bases at J, with 18 bases between the two ends. The germline V gene has CDR1 SGDLS and CDR2 YYNGEE. The CDR3 consists of 18 residues. CDR3 region: CASSVGIGGRAPYNEQFF. The CDR3 DNA reads TGTGCCAGCAGCGTAGGCATTGGCGGAAGAGCCCCCTACAATGAGCAGTTCTTC.

As regards this clone: This specimen includes other DNA sequences encoding the same CDR3. This chain joins TRBV19 and TRBJ2-1; 11 bases match TRBD2. Trimming at V came to 6 bases and at J to 4 bases, leaving 5 bases not matched to a gene. This CDR3 has 15 amino acids. Germline V gene sequence: CDR1 LNHDA, CDR2 SQIVND (reference sequence). The CDR3 region is CASSRGTSGYNEQFF. The DNA of the CDR3 is TGTGCCAGTAGCCGGGGGACTAGCGGTTACAATGAGCAGTTCTTC.

J is TRBJ1-1 and V is TRBV19; TRBD1 might be the D (6 bases). The V gene lost 6 bases and the J gene lost 4 bases, with 15 bases spanning the gap. Germline V CDR1 and CDR2: LNHDA, SQIVND (reference sequence). The CDR3 loop spans 14 amino acids. CDR3 DNA: TGTGCCAGTAGGACCCCAGGGGTTGGCACTGAAGCTTTCTTT. The encoded protein is CASRTPGVGTEAFF.